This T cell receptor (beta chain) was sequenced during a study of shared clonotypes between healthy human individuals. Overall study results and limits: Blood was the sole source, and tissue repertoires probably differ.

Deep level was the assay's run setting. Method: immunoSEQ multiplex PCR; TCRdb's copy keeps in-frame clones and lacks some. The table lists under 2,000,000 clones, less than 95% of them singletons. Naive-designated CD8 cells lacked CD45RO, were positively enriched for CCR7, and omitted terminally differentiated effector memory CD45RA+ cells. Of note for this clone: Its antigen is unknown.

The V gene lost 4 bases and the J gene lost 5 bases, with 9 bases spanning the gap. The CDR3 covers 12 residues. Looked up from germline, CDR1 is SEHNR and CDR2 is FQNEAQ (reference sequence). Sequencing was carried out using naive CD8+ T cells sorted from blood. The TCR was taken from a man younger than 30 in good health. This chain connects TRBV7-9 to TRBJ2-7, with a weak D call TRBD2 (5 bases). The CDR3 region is CASSWSGNEQYF. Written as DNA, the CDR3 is TGTGCCAGCAGCTGGTCCGGGAACGAGCAGTACTTC.